This T cell receptor (beta chain) stems from a study of T-cell reconstitution after alpha-beta-depleted transplantation in children. The CDR3 totals 15 residues. Trimming removed 3 bases from V and 4 bases from J, with 15 bases in between. Germline V gene sequence: CDR1 MNHEY, CDR2 SMNVEV (reference sequence). In the case of this clonotype: What it binds is unknown.

Preparation of the TCRbeta library involved a method that used unique molecular identifiers. TCRdb re-analysed the PCR reads in MiXCR, keeping a single row per CDR3 protein. In the table there are some 600,000 distinct CDR3 sequences, 10% to 15% of which are singletons. Study observations and caveats: About two months after transplant, alpha-beta T cells reportedly came from several hundred expanded graft clones. Among T cells one year after transplant, newly produced cells accounted for most counts and diversity.

This chain connects TRBV27 to TRBJ2-5; possibly TRBD2 for D (6 bases). The clonotype originates from a male patient between 5 and 17 years old who had a stem cell transplant for acute myeloid leukemia, so the T cells may come from the graft donor. Sequenced material: PBMCs, mostly from graft donor cells, taken 360 days after TCRalphabeta/CD19-depleted stem cell transplant. CDR3 loop: CASSLGGVGLETQYF. The DNA of the CDR3 is TGTGCCAGCAGTTTGGGGGGAGTAGGGTTAGAGACCCAGTACTTC.